The clone carrying this T cell receptor (beta chain) was found many times. Its antigen is as yet unknown. Previously, flow cytometry had revealed CD8+CD57+ cell expansion in the patients chosen for sequencing. Each of the patients presented with severe acquired aplastic anemia. Receipt of therapy had not occurred in any patient by the time of blood sampling. The length of the CDR3 is 13 residues. Looked up from germline, CDR1 is SNHLY and CDR2 is FYNNEI. Trimming took 8 bases from V and 4 from J, leaving 12 bases between them. For CDR3 and TCR beta VDJ profiling, genomic DNA was the template used. TCRdb itself ran the reads through MiXCR, one entry per CDR3 protein. In the table there are 120,000 or so distinct CDR3 sequences, 40% of which are singletons. This record belongs to a study of CD8+CD57+ T cells in acquired aplastic anemia. At the level of the study: An average of roughly 3 ug of DNA was obtained from sorted CD4+ and CD8+ cells.

Overall study findings and caveats: Almost 30 shared CD8+ CDR3s appeared highly expressed within patients' immunodominant clones.

Sequencing was performed on sorted CD4+, CD8+, or CD8+CD57+ T cells (not recorded which) from PBMCs. The clonotype was recovered from a human donor with aplastic anemia. This chain links TRBV2 with TRBJ1-5, with a possible D match to TRBD1 (5 bases). The CDR3 nucleotides read TGTGCCAGCGGGGGGGGAGGAAATCAGCCCCAGCATTTT. It is translated as CASGGGGNQPQHF.